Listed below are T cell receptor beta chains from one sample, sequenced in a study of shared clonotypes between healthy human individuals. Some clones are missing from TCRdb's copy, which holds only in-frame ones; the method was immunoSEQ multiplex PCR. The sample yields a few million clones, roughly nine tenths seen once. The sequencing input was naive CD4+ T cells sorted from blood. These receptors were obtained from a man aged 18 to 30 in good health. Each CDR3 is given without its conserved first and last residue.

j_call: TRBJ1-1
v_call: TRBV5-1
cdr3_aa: ASSDRTGGNTEAF

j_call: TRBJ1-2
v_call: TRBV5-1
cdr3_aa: ASSFGVASPYGYT

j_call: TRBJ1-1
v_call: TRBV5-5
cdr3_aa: ASSPVGVNTEAF

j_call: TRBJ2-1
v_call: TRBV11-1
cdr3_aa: ASSLTLAGGSRDNEQF

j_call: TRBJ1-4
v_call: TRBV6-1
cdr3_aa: ALGQGYEKLF

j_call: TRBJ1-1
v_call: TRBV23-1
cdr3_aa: ASSQRVNTEAF

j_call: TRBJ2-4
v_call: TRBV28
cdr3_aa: ASSLRSQGAPLKNIQY

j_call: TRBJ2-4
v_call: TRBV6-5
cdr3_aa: ASSSPGISKNIQY

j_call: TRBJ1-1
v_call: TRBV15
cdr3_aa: ATRIGRMNTEAF

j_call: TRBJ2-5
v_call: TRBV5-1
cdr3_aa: ASSSGTEETQY

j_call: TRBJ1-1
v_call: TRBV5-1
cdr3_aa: ASSLEVPGNTEAF